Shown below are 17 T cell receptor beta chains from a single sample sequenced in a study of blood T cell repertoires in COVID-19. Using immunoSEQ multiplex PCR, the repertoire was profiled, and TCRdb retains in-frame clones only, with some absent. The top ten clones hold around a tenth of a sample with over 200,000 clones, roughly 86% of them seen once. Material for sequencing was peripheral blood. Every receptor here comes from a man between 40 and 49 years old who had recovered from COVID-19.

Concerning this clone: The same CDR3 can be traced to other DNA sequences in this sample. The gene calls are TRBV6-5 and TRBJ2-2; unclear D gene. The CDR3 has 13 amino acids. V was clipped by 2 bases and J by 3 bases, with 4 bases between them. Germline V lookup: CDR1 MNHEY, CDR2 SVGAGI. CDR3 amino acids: CASSYPYTGELFF. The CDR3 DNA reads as TGTGCCAGCAGTTACCCGTACACCGGGGAGCTGTTTTTT.

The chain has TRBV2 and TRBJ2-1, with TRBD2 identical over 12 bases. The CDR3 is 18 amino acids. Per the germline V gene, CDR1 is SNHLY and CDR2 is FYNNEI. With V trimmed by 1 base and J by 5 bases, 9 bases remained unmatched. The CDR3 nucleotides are TGTGCCAGCAGTGAAGGTCTAGCGGGGGGGCTGACCGACAATGAGCAGTTCTTC. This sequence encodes CASSEGLAGGLTDNEQFF. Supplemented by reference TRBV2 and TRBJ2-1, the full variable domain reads EPEVTQTPSHQVTQMGQEVILRCVPISNHLYFYWYRQILGQKVEFLVSFYNNEISEKSEIFDDQFSVERPDGSNFTLKIRSTKLEDSAMYFCASSEGLAGGLTDNEQFFGPGTRLTVL.

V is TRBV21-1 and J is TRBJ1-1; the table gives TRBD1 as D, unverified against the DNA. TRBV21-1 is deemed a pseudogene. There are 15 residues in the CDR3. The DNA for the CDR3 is TGTGCCAGCAGCAAAGAAACAGCTACGAACACTGAAGCTTTCTTT. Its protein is CASSKETATNTEAFF.

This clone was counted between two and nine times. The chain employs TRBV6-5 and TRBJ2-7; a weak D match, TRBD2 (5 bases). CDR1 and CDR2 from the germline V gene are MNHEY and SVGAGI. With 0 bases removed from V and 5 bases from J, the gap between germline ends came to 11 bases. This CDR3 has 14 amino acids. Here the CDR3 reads CASSYSRLRNEQYF. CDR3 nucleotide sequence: TGTGCCAGCAGTTACTCGCGACTACGAAACGAGCAGTACTTC.

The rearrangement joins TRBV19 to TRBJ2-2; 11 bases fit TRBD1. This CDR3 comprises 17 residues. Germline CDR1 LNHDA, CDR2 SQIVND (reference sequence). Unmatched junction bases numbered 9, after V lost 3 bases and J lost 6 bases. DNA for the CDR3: TGTGCCAGTAGTATTTCTCAAGGACAGGGGGCTGCCGGGGAGCTGTTTTTT. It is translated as CASSISQGQGAAGELFF.

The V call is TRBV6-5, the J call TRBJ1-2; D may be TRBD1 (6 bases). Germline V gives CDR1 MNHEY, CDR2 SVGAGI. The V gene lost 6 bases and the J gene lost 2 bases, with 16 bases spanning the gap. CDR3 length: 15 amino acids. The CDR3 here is CASSPKQGGNYGYTF. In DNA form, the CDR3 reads TGTGCCAGCAGCCCCAAACAGGGCGGAAACTATGGCTACACCTTC.

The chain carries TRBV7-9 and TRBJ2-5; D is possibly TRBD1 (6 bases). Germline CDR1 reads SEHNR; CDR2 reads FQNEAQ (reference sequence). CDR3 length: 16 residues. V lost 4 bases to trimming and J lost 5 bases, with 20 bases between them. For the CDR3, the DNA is TGTGCCAGCAGCTCGCCAGGCCACCCGAGGGGGGAGACCCAGTACTTC. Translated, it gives CASSSPGHPRGETQYF.

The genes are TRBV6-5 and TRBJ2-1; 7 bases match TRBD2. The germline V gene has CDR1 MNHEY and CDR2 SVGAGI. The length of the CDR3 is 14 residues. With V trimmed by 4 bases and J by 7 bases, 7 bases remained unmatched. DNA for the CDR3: TGTGCCAGCAGTTCGGGCGGGGGAGGGAATGAGCAGTTCTTC. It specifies CASSSGGGGNEQFF.

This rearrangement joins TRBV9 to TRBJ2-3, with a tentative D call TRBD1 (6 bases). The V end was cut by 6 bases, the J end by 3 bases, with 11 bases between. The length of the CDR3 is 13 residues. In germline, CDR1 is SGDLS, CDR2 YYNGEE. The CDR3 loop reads CASNRAGTDTQYF. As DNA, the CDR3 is TGTGCCAGCAACAGGGCAGGAACAGATACGCAGTATTTT.

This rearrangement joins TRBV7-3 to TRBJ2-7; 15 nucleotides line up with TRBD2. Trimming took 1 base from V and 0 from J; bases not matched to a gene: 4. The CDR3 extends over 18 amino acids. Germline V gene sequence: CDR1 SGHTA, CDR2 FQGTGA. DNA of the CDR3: TGTGCCAGCAGCTTAAGGGGACTAGCGGGAGGCGTCTCCTACGAGCAGTACTTC. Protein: CASSLRGLAGGVSYEQYF.

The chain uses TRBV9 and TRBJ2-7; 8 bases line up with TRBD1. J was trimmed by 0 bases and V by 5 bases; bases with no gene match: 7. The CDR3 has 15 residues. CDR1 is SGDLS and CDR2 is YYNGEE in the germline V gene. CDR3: CASSAGQASSYEQYF. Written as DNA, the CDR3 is TGTGCCAGCAGTGCGGGACAGGCGAGCTCCTACGAGCAGTACTTC.

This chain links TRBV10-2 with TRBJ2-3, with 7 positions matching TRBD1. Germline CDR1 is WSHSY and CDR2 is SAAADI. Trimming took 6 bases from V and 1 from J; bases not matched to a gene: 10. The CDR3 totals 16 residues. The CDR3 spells CASRPKQGLGTDTQYF. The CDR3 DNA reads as TGCGCCAGCAGGCCCAAACAGGGGCTAGGCACAGATACGCAGTATTTT.

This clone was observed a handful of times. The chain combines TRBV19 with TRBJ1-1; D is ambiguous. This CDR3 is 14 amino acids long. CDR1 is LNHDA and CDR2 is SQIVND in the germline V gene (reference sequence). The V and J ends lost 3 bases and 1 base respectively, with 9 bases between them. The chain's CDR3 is CASSIQASNTEAFF. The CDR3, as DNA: TGTGCCAGTAGTATCCAGGCTTCGAACACTGAAGCTTTCTTT.

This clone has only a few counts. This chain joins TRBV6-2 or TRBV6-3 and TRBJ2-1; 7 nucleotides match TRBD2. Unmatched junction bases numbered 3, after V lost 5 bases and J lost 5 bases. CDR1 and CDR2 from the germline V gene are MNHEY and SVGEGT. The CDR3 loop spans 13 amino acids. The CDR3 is CASSQGLNNEQFF. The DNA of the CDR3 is TGTGCCAGCAGTCAGGGACTAAACAATGAGCAGTTCTTC.

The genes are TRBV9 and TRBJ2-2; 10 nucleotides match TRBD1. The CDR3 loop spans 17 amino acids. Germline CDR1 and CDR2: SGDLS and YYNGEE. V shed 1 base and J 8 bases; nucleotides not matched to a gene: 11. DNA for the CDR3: TGTGCCAGCAGCGTACCGAGACAGGGGGCGAAAGTGGGGGAGCTGTTTTTT. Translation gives CASSVPRQGAKVGELFF. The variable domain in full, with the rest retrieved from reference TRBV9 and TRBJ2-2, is DSGVTQTPKHLITATGQRVTLRCSPRSGDLSVYWYQQSLDQGLQFLIQYYNGEERAKGNILERFSAQQFPDLHSELNLSSLELGDSALYFCASSVPRQGAKVGELFFGEGSRLTVL.

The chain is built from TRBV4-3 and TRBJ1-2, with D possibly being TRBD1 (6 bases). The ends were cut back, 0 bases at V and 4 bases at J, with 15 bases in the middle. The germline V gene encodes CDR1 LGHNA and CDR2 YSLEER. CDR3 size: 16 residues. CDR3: CASSQEMRGSGYGYTF. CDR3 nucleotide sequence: TGCGCCAGCAGCCAAGAGATGAGGGGGTCAGGCTATGGCTACACCTTC.

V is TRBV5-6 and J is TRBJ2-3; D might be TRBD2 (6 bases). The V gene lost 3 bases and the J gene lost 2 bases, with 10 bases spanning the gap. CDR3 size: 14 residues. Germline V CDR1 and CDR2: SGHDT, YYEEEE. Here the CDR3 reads CASSWRGPTDTQYF. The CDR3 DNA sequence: TGTGCCAGCAGCTGGCGGGGTCCCACAGATACGCAGTATTTT.